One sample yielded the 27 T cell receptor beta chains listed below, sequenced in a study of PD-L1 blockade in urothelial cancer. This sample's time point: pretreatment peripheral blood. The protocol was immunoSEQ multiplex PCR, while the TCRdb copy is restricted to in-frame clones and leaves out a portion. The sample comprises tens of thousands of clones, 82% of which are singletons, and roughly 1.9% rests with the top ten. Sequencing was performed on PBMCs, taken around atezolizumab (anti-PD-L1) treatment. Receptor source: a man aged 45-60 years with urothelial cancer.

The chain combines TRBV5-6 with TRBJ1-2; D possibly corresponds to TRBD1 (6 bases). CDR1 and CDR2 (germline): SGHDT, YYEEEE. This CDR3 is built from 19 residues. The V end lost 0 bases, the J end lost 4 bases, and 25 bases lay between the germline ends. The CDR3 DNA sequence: TGTGCCAGCAGCTTGGAGGACAGTATCCCTTCCTCGGGCCCCTATGGCTACACCTTC. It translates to CASSLEDSIPSSGPYGYTF. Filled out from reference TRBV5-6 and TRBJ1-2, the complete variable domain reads DAGVTQSPTHLIKTRGQQVTLRCSPKSGHDTVSWYQQALGQGPQFIFQYYEEEERQRGNFPDRFSGHQFPNYSSELNVNALLLGDSALYLCASSLEDSIPSSGPYGYTFGSGTRLTVV.

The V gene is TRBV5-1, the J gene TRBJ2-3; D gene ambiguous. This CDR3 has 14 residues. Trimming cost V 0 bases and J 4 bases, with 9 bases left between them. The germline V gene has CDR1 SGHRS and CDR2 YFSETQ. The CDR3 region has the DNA TGCGCCAGCAGCTTGGCCAAGCAGGCAGATACGCAGTATTTT. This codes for CASSLAKQADTQYF.

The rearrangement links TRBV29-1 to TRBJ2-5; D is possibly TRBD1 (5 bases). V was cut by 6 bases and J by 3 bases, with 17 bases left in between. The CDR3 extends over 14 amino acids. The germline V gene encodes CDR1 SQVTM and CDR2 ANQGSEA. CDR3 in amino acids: CSVAQGVSKETQYF. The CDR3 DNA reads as TGCAGCGTGGCTCAGGGTGTAAGCAAAGAGACCCAGTACTTC.

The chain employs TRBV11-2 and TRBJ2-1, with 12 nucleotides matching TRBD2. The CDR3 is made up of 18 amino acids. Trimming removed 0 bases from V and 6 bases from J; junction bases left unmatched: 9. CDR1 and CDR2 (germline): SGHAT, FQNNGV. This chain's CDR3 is CASSLDRASGRAPNEQFF. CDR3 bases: TGTGCCAGCAGCTTAGATCGGGCTAGCGGGAGGGCACCCAATGAGCAGTTCTTC.

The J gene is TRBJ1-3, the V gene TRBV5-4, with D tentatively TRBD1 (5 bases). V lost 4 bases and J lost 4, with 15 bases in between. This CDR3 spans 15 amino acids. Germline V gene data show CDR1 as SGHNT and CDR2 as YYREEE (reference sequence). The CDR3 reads CASSQDNRRGNTIYF. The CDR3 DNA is TGTGCCAGCAGCCAGGACAATCGTAGGGGAAACACCATATATTTT.

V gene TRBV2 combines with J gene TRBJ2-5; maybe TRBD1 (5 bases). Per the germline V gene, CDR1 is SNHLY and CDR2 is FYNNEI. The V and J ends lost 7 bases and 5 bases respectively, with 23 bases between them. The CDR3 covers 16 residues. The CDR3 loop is CASKGWSEASGETQYF. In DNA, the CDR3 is TGTGCCAGCAAGGGGTGGAGCGAAGCTTCAGGGGAGACCCAGTACTTC.

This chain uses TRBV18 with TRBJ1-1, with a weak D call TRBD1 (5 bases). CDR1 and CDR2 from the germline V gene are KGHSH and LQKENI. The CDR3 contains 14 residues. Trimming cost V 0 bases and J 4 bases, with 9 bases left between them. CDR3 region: CASSPPTGGTEAFF. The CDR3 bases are TGTGCCAGCTCACCACCGACGGGGGGCACTGAAGCTTTCTTT.

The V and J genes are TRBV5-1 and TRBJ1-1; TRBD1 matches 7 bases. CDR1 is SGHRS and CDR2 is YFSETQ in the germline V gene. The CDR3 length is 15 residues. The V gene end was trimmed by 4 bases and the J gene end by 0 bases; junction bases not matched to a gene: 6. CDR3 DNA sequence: TGCGCCAGCAGCACCGGACAGGTAATGAACACTGAAGCTTTCTTT. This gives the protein CASSTGQVMNTEAFF. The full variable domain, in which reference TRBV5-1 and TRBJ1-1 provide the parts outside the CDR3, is KAGVTQTPRYLIKTRGQQVTLSCSPISGHRSVSWYQQTPGQGLQFLFEYFSETQRNKGNFPGRFSGRQFSNSRSEMNVSTLELGDSALYLCASSTGQVMNTEAFFGQGTRLTVV.

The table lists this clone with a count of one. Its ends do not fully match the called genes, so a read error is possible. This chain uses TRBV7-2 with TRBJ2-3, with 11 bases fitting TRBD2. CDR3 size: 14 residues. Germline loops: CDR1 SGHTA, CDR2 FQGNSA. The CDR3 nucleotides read TGTGCCAGCACCTTAGCGGGGGGGATAGATACGCAGTATTTT. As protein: CASTLAGGIDTQYF.

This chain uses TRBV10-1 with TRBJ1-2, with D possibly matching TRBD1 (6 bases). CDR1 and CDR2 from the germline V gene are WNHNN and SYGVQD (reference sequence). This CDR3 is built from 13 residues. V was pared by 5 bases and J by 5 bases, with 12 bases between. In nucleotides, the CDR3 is TGCGCCAGCAGTTTAGACGGGACATATGGCTACACCTTC. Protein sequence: CASSLDGTYGYTF.

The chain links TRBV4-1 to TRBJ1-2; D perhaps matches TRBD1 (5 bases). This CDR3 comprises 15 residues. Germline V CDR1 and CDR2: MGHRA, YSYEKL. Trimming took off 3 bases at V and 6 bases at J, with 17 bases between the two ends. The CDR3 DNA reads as TGCGCCAGCAGCCAGACAGACCAGCGGGCGGATGGCTACACCTTC. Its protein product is CASSQTDQRADGYTF.

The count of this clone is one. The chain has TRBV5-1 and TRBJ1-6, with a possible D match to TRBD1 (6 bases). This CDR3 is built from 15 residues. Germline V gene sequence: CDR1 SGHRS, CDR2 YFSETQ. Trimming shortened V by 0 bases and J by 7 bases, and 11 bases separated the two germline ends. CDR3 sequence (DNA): TGCGCCAGCAGCTTGGAAGGCAGGGGCAATTCACCCCTCCACTTT. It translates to CASSLEGRGNSPLHF.

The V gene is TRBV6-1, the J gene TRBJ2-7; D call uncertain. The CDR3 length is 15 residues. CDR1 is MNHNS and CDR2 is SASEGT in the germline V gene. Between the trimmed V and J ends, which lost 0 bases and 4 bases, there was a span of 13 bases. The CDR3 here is CASSEALSTPYEQYV. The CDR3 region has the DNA TGTGCCAGCAGTGAAGCGCTTTCGACTCCTTACGAGCAGTACGTC.

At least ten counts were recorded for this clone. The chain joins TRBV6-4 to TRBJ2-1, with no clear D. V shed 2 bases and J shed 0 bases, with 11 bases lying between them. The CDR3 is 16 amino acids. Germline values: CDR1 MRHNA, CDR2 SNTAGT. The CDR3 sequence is CASSDEESSSYNEQFF. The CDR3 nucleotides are TGTGCCAGCAGTGACGAGGAGTCGAGCTCCTACAATGAGCAGTTCTTC.

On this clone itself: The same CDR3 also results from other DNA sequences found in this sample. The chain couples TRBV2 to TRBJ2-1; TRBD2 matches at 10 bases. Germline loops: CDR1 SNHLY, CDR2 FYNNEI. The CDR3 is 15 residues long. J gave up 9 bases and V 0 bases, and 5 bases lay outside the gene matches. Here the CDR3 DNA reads TGTGCCAGCAGTGAAGCGCTAGCGGGGGTGGGTGAGCAGTTCTTC. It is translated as CASSEALAGVGEQFF. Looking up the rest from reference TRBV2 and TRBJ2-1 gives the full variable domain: EPEVTQTPSHQVTQMGQEVILRCVPISNHLYFYWYRQILGQKVEFLVSFYNNEISEKSEIFDDQFSVERPDGSNFTLKIRSTKLEDSAMYFCASSEALAGVGEQFFGPGTRLTVL.

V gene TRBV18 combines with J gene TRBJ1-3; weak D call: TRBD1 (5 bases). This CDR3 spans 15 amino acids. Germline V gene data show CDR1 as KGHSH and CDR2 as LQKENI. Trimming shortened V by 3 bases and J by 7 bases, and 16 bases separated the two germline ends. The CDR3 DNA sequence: TGTGCCAGCTCACCTCCCCCAGGGATGGGGAACACCATATATTTT. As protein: CASSPPPGMGNTIYF.

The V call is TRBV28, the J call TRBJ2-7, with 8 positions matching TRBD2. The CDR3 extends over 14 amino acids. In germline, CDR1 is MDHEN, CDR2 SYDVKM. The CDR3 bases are TGTGCTAGCCACGGGGGGGGCAAGGGCTACGAGCAGTACGTC. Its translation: CASHGGGKGYEQYV.

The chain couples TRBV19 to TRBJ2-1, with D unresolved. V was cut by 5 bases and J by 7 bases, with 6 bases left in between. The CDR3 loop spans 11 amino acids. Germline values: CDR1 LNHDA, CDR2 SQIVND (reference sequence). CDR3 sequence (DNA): TGTGCCAGTAGTCAGAGGAATGAGCAGTTCTTC. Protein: CASSQRNEQFF.

CDR3 region: CASSSGTDTYEQYF. The DNA of the CDR3 is TGTGCCAGCAGCTCCGGGACTGATACCTACGAGCAGTACTTC. The chain employs TRBV7-3 and TRBJ2-7; a weak D match, TRBD2 (6 bases). Germline V gene lookup returns CDR1 SGHTA and CDR2 FQGTGA. V dropped 4 bases and J dropped 2 bases, with 12 bases sitting between them. CDR3 size: 14 residues.

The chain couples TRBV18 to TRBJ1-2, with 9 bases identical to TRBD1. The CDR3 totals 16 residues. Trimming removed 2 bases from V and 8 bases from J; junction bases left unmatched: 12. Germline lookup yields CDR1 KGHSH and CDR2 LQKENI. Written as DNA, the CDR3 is TGTGCCAGCTCACCATCGGCTAAAGGGACAGGGAAAGGCTACACCTTC. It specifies CASSPSAKGTGKGYTF.

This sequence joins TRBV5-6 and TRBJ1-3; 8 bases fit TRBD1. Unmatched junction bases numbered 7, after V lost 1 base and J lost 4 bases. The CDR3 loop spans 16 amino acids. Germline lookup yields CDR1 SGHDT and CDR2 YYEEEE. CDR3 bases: TGTGCCAGCAGCTTGACGACAGGGGTGGGAGGAAACACCATATATTTT. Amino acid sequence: CASSLTTGVGGNTIYF.

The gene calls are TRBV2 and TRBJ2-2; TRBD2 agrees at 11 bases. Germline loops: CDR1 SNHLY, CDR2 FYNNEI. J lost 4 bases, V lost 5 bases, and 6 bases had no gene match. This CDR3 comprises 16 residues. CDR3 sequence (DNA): TGTGCCAGCAGTAAATCGCTAGCGGGGGGCACCGGGGAGCTGTTTTTT. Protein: CASSKSLAGGTGELFF.

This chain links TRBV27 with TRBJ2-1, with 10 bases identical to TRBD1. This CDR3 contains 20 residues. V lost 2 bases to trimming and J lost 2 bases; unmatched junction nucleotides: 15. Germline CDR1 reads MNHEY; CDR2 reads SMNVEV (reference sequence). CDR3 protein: CASSLPTQRTGGGTYNEQFF. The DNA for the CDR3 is TGTGCCAGCAGTTTACCCACCCAAAGGACAGGGGGGGGTACCTACAATGAGCAGTTCTTC.

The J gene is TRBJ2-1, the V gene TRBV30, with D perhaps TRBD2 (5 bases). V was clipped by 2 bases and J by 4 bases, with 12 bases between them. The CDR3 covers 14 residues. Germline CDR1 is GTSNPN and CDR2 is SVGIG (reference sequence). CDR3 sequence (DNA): TGTGCCTGGAGTCGAGGGATGGGTTACAATGAGCAGTTCTTC. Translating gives CAWSRGMGYNEQFF.

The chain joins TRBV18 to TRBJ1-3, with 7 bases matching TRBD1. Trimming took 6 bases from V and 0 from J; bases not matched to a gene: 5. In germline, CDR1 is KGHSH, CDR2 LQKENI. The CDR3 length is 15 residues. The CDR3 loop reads CASSLGQSSGNTIYF. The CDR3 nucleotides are TGTGCCAGCTCCCTGGGACAGTCCTCTGGAAACACCATATATTTT.

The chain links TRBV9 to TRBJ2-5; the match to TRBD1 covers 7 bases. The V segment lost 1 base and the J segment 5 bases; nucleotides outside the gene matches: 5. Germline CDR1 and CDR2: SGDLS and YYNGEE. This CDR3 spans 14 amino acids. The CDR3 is CASSVSGGRETQYF. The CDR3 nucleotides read TGTGCCAGCAGCGTATCAGGGGGACGGGAGACCCAGTACTTC. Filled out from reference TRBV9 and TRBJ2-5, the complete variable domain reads DSGVTQTPKHLITATGQRVTLRCSPRSGDLSVYWYQQSLDQGLQFLIQYYNGEERAKGNILERFSAQQFPDLHSELNLSSLELGDSALYFCASSVSGGRETQYFGPGTRLLVL.

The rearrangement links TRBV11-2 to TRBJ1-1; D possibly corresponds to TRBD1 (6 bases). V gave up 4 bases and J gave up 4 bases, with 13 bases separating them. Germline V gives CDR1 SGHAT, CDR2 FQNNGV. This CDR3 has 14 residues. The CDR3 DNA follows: TGTGCCAGCAGCTCGTTACAGGGTATCACTGAAGCTTTCTTT. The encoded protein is CASSSLQGITEAFF.